This entry concerns a single T cell receptor beta chain. This clone was seen a single time. Its antigen is not yet known. Base qualities are missing; no much larger clone stands one base away. The data derive from a study of blood T cell repertoires in COVID-19 (TCRdb year 2020). About the study as a whole: The collaborator samples originated in the United States, Italy and Spain and spanned the acute and convalescent phases of COVID-19. The prospective study material was composed of cDNA or gDNA derived from T cells, B-cell-depleted T cells, or PBMCs. Deeply sampled blood TCRbeta repertoires from subjects exposed to, actively infected with, or recovered from COVID-19 were included in the dataset. The repertoires were released in a freely available public database meant as a resource for research on the immune response to SARS-CoV-2. The samples were drawn from the first 160 participants of the ongoing ImmuneRACE study and from over a thousand subjects provided by 6 global collaborators. A de-identified subject ID, COVID-19 status, age in years and sex were almost always included in the sample metadata. Where available, HLA class I and class II types were obtained from metadata supplied by the sample provider rather than from assay-based typing. General study outcomes and caveats: How much clinical and demographic metadata was included differed by source and by participant, and the metadata was provided uncurated.

The immunoSEQ Assay, a bias-controlled multiplex PCR, was used to amplify TCRbeta CDR3 regions from genomic DNA. In the original analysis: The number of nucleated cells in each sample was estimated by amplification of reference gene primers within the assay. To quantify the absolute abundance of each unique TCRbeta CDR3 rearrangement, sequence reads were collapsed and filtered. For each sample, productive Simpson clonality was calculated as the square root of Simpson's diversity index across productive rearrangements. Drawn from immuneACCESS, this table holds only the in-frame rearrangements with V and J called that TCRdb kept. Clones are partly lost; checked studies trace under half to an unresolved V gene and leave the rest unexplained. The DNA was the basis for D and trimming; V, J and clone size are from that table. For this sample there are some 110,000 clones; roughly 86% appear just once. The top ten clonotypes cover around 4.5% of the sample.

The CDR3 spans 14 residues, from the cysteine through the phenylalanine. The read is trimmed to its CDR3 DNA, 42 bases read in frame from base 1. CDR1 and CDR2 are read off the germline V gene as MNHEY and SVGAGI. Deletion took 7 bases off V and 8 bases off J, with a span of 17 bases between the germline ends. Each collaborating institution followed its own protocols to collect whole blood in K2EDTA tubes. For TCRbeta analysis, collaborator samples were shipped as frozen whole blood, as isolated PBMCs, or as DNA extracted from either sample type. This clonotype was obtained from a man aged 40-55 years with acute or convalescent COVID-19. The chain is made from TRBV6-5 and TRBJ1-4; D gene: possibly TRBD1, on 5 matching bases. Sequenced input: peripheral blood. The DNA sequence is TGTGCCAGCAAAGTATCCCATTCAGGGGAAAAACTGTTTTTT. Translated, this gives CASKVSHSGEKLFF.